Included here is one T cell receptor beta chain sequence, with context. The sample originates from a study of blood T cells in healthy people across ages. Study-wide background: Per two T cells, template switching captured roughly one barcoded beta molecule.

The CDR3 has 16 residues. In germline, CDR1 is SEHNR, CDR2 FQNEAQ (reference sequence). V lost 3 bases and J lost 1; bases outside the gene matches: 7. A sample-barcoded 5' primer and a J-beta primer mix were used in a second PCR of roughly 6 to 11 cycles. TCRdb analysed the 5' RACE reads with MiXCR anew, one entry per CDR3 protein. The sample has 800,000 or so distinct CDR3 sequences, under 80% seen once; the top ten hold approximately 30%. Sequencing input: blood. The V call is TRBV7-9, the J call TRBJ2-3; 7 bases match TRBD2. The TCR was taken from a man aged 25 to 40 in good health. The CDR3 is CASSFGGTGGTDTQYF. In DNA form, the CDR3 reads TGTGCCAGCAGCTTCGGGGGGACGGGCGGCACAGATACGCAGTATTTT.